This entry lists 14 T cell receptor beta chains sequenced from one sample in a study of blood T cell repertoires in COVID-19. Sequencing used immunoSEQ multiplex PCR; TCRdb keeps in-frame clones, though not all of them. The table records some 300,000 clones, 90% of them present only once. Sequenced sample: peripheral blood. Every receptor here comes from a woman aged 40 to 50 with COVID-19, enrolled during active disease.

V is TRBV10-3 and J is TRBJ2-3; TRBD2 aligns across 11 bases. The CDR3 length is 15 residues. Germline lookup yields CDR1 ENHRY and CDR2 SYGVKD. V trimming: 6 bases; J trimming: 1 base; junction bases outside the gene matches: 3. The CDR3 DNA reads TGTGCCATCAGGGTAGCGGGGGGGGGCACAGATACGCAGTATTTT. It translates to CAIRVAGGGTDTQYF.

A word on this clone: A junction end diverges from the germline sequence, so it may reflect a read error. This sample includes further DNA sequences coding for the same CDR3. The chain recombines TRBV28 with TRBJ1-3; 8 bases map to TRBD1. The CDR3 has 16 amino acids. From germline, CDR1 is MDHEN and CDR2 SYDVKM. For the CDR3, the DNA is TGTGCCAGCAGAGAAGACAGGGGAAGCTATGGAAACACTATATATTTT. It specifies CASREDRGSYGNTIYF.

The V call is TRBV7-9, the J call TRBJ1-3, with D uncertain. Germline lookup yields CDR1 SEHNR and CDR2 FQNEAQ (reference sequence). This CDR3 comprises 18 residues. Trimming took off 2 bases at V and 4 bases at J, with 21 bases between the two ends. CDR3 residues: CASSLRTSNHGGGNTIYF. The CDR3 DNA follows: TGTGCCAGCAGCTTACGGACTTCCAACCACGGCGGGGGAAACACCATATATTTT.

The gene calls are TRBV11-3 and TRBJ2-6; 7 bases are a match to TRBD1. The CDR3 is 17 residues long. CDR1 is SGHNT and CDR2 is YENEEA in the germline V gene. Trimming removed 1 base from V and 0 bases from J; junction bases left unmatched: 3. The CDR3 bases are TGTGCCAGCAGCTTAGGCAGGGGGAGCTCTGGGGCCAACGTCCTGACTTTC. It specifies CASSLGRGSSGANVLTF.

As DNA, the CDR3 is TGCGCCAGCAGCCAAGTTTGGGGAAGGTGGGCGGGGGATCGGACAGATACGCAGTATTTT. Its protein is CASSQVWGRWAGDRTDTQYF. V gene TRBV4-3 combines with J gene TRBJ2-3, with 7 bases identical to TRBD2. Germline V CDR1 and CDR2: LGHNA, YSLEER. The CDR3 has 20 residues. V lost 1 base, J lost 3 bases, and 19 bases stayed unmatched.

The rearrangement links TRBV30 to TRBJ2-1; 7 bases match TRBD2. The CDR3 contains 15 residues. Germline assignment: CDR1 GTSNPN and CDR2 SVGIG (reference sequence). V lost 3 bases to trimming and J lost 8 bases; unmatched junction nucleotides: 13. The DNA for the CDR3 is TGTGCCTGGAGGTACCGGCAGGGCCGGGGGGATGAGCAGTTCTTC. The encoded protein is CAWRYRQGRGDEQFF.

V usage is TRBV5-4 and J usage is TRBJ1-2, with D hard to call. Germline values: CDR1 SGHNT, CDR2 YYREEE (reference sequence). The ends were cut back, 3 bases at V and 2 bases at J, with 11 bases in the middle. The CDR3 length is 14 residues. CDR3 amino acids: CASSSWTGNYGYTF. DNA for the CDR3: TGTGCCAGCAGCTCTTGGACGGGAAACTATGGCTACACCTTC.

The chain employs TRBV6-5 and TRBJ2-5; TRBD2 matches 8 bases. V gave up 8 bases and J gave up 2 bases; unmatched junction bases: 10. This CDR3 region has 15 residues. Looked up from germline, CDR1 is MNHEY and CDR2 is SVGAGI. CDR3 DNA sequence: TGTGCCAGCGCCGGGGGGGCTAAACTTCAAGAGACCCAGTACTTC. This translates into CASAGGAKLQETQYF.

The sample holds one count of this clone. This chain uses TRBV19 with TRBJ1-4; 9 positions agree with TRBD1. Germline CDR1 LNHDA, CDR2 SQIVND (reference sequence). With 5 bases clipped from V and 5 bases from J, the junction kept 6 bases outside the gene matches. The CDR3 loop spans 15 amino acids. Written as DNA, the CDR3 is TGTGCCAGTAGTGGTCCGGGACAGGGAAATGAAAAACTGTTTTTT. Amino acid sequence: CASSGPGQGNEKLFF.

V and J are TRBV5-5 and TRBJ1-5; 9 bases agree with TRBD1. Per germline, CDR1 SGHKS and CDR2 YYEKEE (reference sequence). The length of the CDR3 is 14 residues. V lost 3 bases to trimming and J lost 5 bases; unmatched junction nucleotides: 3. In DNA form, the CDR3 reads TGTGCCAGCAGCTCCGGGACAGGGTATCAGCCCCAGCATTTT. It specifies CASSSGTGYQPQHF.

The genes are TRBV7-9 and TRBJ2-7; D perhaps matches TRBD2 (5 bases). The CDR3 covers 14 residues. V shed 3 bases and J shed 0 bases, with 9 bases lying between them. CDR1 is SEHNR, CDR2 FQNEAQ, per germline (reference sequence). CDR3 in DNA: TGTGCCAGCAGCTTCAGCGGTTACTCCTACGAGCAGTACTTC. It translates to CASSFSGYSYEQYF. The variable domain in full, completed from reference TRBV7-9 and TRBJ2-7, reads DTGVSQNPRHKITKRGQNVTFRCDPISEHNRLYWYRQTLGQGPEFLTYFQNEAQLEKSRLLSDRFSAERPKGSFSTLEIQRTEQGDSAMYLCASSFSGYSYEQYFGPGTRLTVT.

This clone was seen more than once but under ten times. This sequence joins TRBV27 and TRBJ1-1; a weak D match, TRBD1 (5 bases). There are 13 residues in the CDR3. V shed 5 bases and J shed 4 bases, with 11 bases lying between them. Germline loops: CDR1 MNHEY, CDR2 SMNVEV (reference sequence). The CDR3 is CASSPLGGTEAFF. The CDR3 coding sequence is TGTGCCAGCAGTCCCCTCGGGGGCACTGAAGCTTTCTTT.

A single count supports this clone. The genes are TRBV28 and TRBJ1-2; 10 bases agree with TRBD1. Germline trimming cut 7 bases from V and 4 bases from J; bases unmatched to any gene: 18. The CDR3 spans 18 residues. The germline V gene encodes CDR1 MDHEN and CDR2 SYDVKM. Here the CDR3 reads CASTGGDRGTSGFYGYTF. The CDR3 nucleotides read TGTGCCAGCACCGGCGGGGACAGGGGTACTTCAGGATTCTATGGCTACACCTTC.

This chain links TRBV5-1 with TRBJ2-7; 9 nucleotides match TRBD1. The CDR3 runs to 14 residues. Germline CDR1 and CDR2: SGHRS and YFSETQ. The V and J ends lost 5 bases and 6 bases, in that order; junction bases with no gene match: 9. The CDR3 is CASRSGTGSIEQYF. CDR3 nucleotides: TGCGCCAGCAGATCCGGGACAGGGTCAATCGAGCAGTACTTC.